The 26 T cell receptor beta chains in this list originate from one sample, sequenced in a study of technical replicates of blood from several donors. The protocol was immunoSEQ multiplex PCR, while the TCRdb copy is restricted to in-frame clones and leaves out a portion. The table records around 60,000 clones, 86% of them present only once. Sequencing input: PBMCs. Receptors originate from a human donor in good health. Some clones in this sample may be carry-over from other donors' samples.

The chain carries TRBV19 and TRBJ1-2; D unclear. CDR3 size: 14 residues. The V gene's germline CDR1 is LNHDA and CDR2 SQIVND (reference sequence). The CDR3 reads CHNSLPRAGDGYTF. The CDR3 DNA follows: TGTCACAACAGCCTCCCGCGAGCCGGGGATGGCTACACCTTC.

The genes are TRBV4-1 and TRBJ1-1; D gene ambiguous. Trimming pared 0 bases from V and 0 bases from J, leaving 8 bases between. The CDR3 has 15 residues. Germline V gene data show CDR1 as MGHRA and CDR2 as YSYEKL. The CDR3 spells CASSQEGALNTEAFF. The CDR3 nucleotides are TGCGCCAGCAGCCAAGAGGGAGCCCTGAACACTGAAGCTTTCTTT.

J is TRBJ2-3 and V is TRBV6-4; 8 positions match TRBD2. V trimming: 0 bases; J trimming: 2 bases; junction bases outside the gene matches: 1. This CDR3 contains 15 residues. CDR1 and CDR2 (germline): MRHNA, SNTAGT. This chain's CDR3 is CASSDSGRATDTQYF. DNA of the CDR3: TGTGCCAGCAGTGACTCCGGGAGGGCCACAGATACGCAGTATTTT.

The V and J genes are TRBV27 and TRBJ1-6; TRBD1 matches at 10 bases. CDR3 length: 15 residues. Per germline, CDR1 MNHEY and CDR2 SMNVEV (reference sequence). V lost 2 bases, J lost 10 bases, and 5 bases stayed unmatched. CDR3 coding DNA: TGTGCCAGCAGTTTAACGGGACAGGGGCGCTCACCCCTCCACTTT. Translated, it gives CASSLTGQGRSPLHF.

This chain links TRBV19 with TRBJ2-5; a possible D gene is TRBD1 (6 bases). V was shortened by 7 bases and J by 4 bases, with 13 bases between the two germline ends. This CDR3 is built from 13 residues. Germline CDR1 reads LNHDA; CDR2 reads SQIVND (reference sequence). The CDR3 nucleotides read TGTGCCAGTAACGCGCAGGGGTCAGAGACCCAGTACTTC. This translates into CASNAQGSETQYF.

There are a few counts of this clone. The gene calls are TRBV30 and TRBJ2-3; 12 nucleotides agree with TRBD2. Germline assignment: CDR1 GTSNPN and CDR2 SVGIG (reference sequence). CDR3 length equals 15 residues. After removal of 0 bases from V and 4 bases from J, the junction contained 2 bases not matched to a gene. CDR3 coding DNA: TGTGCCTGGAGTGTGACTAGCGGGAGATCAGATACGCAGTATTTT. Amino acids: CAWSVTSGRSDTQYF.

The V gene is TRBV4-2, the J gene TRBJ1-4; D not certain. V shed 4 bases and J shed 5 bases, with 11 bases lying between them. The CDR3 totals 14 residues. Germline V gives CDR1 LGHNA, CDR2 YNFKEQ. The CDR3 bases are TGTGCCAGCAGCCTCCAGACGGGAAATGAAAAACTGTTTTTT. Translating it yields CASSLQTGNEKLFF.

The chain uses TRBV2 and TRBJ1-5, with D uncertain. V lost 4 bases to trimming and J lost 4 bases, with 11 bases between them. Germline values: CDR1 SNHLY, CDR2 FYNNEI. This CDR3 region has 14 residues. CDR3 sequence: CASSVGGQNQPQHF. The CDR3 coding sequence is TGTGCCAGCAGTGTTGGCGGTCAGAATCAGCCCCAGCATTTT.

The chain joins TRBV7-2 to TRBJ1-2; D perhaps matches TRBD1 (6 bases). The length of the CDR3 is 16 residues. Germline CDR1 reads SGHTA; CDR2 reads FQGNSA. Trimming stripped 2 bases from V and 4 bases from J, with 17 bases between. DNA for the CDR3: TGTGCCAGCAGCTTAATGGGTGCAGGGGCCAGCTATGGCTACACCTTC. This gives the protein CASSLMGAGASYGYTF.

This rearrangement joins TRBV7-2 to TRBJ2-7, with 7 bases lining up with TRBD2. Germline CDR1 SGHTA, CDR2 FQGNSA. J lost 6 bases, V lost 5 bases, and 13 bases had no gene match. CDR3 length: 15 amino acids. CDR3 bases: TGTGCCAGCAGCCCCCACAGCGGGGTCACGTTCGAGCAGTACTTC. This codes for CASSPHSGVTFEQYF.

CDR3 sequence (DNA): TGTGCTAGTGGTTTGTATCCGGGTCCTGGAAACACCATATATTTT. Protein: CASGLYPGPGNTIYF. The chain couples TRBV12-5 to TRBJ1-3, with D unresolved. The CDR3 consists of 15 residues. Germline V gene sequence: CDR1 LGHNT, CDR2 FRNRAP. The V end lost 2 bases, the J end lost 2 bases, and 10 bases lay between the germline ends.

This chain joins TRBV5-8 and TRBJ1-1; the D is unclear. The CDR3 has 12 residues. Germline V gene lookup returns CDR1 SGHTS and CDR2 YDEGEE. V gave up 4 bases and J gave up 5 bases, with 9 bases separating them. The CDR3 here is CASSQGRTEAFF. The DNA of the CDR3 is TGTGCCAGCAGCCAAGGGAGGACTGAAGCTTTCTTT.

This chain uses TRBV7-9 with TRBJ1-1, with 7 bases lining up with TRBD1. This CDR3 spans 15 amino acids. The germline CDR1 and CDR2 sequences are SEHNR and FQNEAQ (reference sequence). Trimming took 3 bases from V and 1 from J; bases not matched to a gene: 5. CDR3: CASSFAGGKNTEAFF. DNA for the CDR3: TGTGCCAGCAGCTTCGCAGGGGGGAAGAACACTGAAGCTTTCTTT.

The genes are TRBV19 and TRBJ2-3; TRBD2 agrees at 7 bases. CDR1 is LNHDA and CDR2 is SQIVND in the germline V gene (reference sequence). The CDR3 runs 13 residues. V lost 4 bases and J lost 9; bases outside the gene matches: 7. This CDR3 reads CASSSGDYRTQYF. CDR3 DNA: TGTGCCAGTAGTAGCGGGGACTATCGAACGCAGTATTTT.

The chain recombines TRBV5-4 with TRBJ2-5; D gene uncertain. The CDR3 covers 14 residues. CDR1 and CDR2 (germline): SGHNT, YYREEE (reference sequence). V gave up 0 bases and J gave up 2 bases, with 8 bases separating them. CDR3 sequence reads: CASSLGLEQETQYF. The CDR3, as DNA: TGTGCCAGCAGCTTGGGACTGGAACAAGAGACCCAGTACTTC.

The genes are TRBV7-2 and TRBJ1-1; weak D call: TRBD1 (5 bases). The CDR3 extends over 17 amino acids. The germline V gene encodes CDR1 SGHTA and CDR2 FQGNSA. The V end lost 1 base, the J end lost 3 bases, and 18 bases lay between the germline ends. CDR3 DNA sequence: TGTGCCAGCAGCTTAGGTCCCCCAGGGCTAAAGGACACTGAAGCTTTCTTT. It encodes CASSLGPPGLKDTEAFF.

The chain uses TRBV5-1 and TRBJ2-2; 9 bases line up with TRBD1. CDR1 is SGHRS, CDR2 YFSETQ, per germline. The CDR3 is 16 amino acids. Germline trimming cut 4 bases from V and 4 bases from J; bases unmatched to any gene: 8. CDR3 sequence: CASSPRGQGGTGELFF. The DNA of the CDR3 is TGCGCCAGCAGCCCCCGGGGACAGGGTGGCACCGGGGAGCTGTTTTTT.

V gene TRBV14 combines with J gene TRBJ2-6; 8 bases fit TRBD2. CDR1 is SGHDN, CDR2 FVKESK, per germline. The CDR3 loop spans 20 amino acids. The V gene end was trimmed by 3 bases and the J gene end by 4 bases; junction bases not matched to a gene: 17. The CDR3 DNA reads TGTGCCAGCAGCCAGAATATAGGCTCCCGTAGCGGGACCGGGGCCAACGTCCTGACTTTC. As protein: CASSQNIGSRSGTGANVLTF.

This clone was counted a few times. The CDR3 sequence is CASSSKTLAGGEETQYF. The CDR3 region has the DNA TGCGCCAGCAGCTCCAAAACACTAGCGGGAGGGGAAGAGACCCAGTACTTC. V is TRBV5-1 and J is TRBJ2-5; TRBD2 aligns across 13 bases. The trim removed 3 bases at V and 3 bases at J, leaving 8 bases unmatched. Germline assignment: CDR1 SGHRS and CDR2 YFSETQ. This CDR3 region has 17 residues.

The chain links TRBV15 to TRBJ2-7; D may be TRBD1 (6 bases). CDR1 and CDR2 from the germline V gene are LNHNV and YYDKDF (reference sequence). The V gene lost 1 base and the J gene lost 8 bases, with 21 bases spanning the gap. This CDR3 has 16 residues. The DNA for the CDR3 is TGTGCCACCAGCAGAGGCAAGACAGGCCTGTCGCAAAAGCAGTACTTC. Translation gives CATSRGKTGLSQKQYF.

The CDR3 sequence: CASSKGQGALEQYF. CDR3 DNA: TGTGCCAGCAGCAAAGGACAGGGCGCCCTCGAGCAGTACTTC. This sequence joins TRBV7-2 and TRBJ2-7; 8 bases are shared with TRBD1. The germline V gene encodes CDR1 SGHTA and CDR2 FQGNSA. Losses at the gene ends were 5 bases for V and 6 bases for J; bases not matched to a gene: 9. The CDR3 has 14 residues. Variable domain in full (rest from reference TRBV7-2 and TRBJ2-7): GAGVSQSPSNKVTEKGKDVELRCDPISGHTALYWYRQSLGQGLEFLIYFQGNSAPDKSGLPSDRFSAERTGGSVSTLTIQRTQQEDSAVYLCASSKGQGALEQYFGPGTRLTVT.

The V gene is TRBV6-4, the J gene TRBJ2-5; TRBD1 matches at 7 bases. Germline CDR1 MRHNA, CDR2 SNTAGT. The V segment lost 0 bases and the J segment 3 bases; nucleotides outside the gene matches: 10. The CDR3 consists of 17 residues. The CDR3 DNA follows: TGTGCCAGCAGTGACTCACATTTTCAGGGGGAAGAAGAGACCCAGTACTTC. This gives the protein CASSDSHFQGEEETQYF.

This clone showed up just once. V gene TRBV14 combines with J gene TRBJ2-7; possibly TRBD2 for D (6 bases). The CDR3 runs to 13 residues. Trimming pared 4 bases from V and 6 bases from J, leaving 13 bases between. Germline assignment: CDR1 SGHDN and CDR2 FVKESK. Here the CDR3 reads CASSPGGRFEQYF. As DNA, the CDR3 is TGTGCCAGCAGCCCTGGGGGGAGGTTCGAGCAGTACTTC.

The chain couples TRBV9 to TRBJ2-3; D gene unclear. Germline V lookup: CDR1 SGDLS, CDR2 YYNGEE. Trimming removed 2 bases at V and 6 bases at J, with 10 bases between. The CDR3 sequence is 13 residues long. CDR3 sequence (DNA): TGTGCCAGCAGCGTGAGGATACGGGATACGCAGTATTTT. Its protein product is CASSVRIRDTQYF.

This clone was seen once. J is TRBJ2-3 and V is TRBV7-2; the match to TRBD2 covers 10 bases. Germline trimming cut 0 bases from V and 1 base from J; bases unmatched to any gene: 4. This CDR3 region has 17 residues. CDR1 is SGHTA, CDR2 FQGNSA, per germline. CDR3 DNA sequence: TGTGCCAGCAGCTTAGCCCGCCTAGCGGGGGGCACAGATACGCAGTATTTT. This encodes CASSLARLAGGTDTQYF.

The chain recombines TRBV27 with TRBJ2-1; 10 bases are shared with TRBD1. The V and J ends lost 3 bases and 6 bases, in that order; junction bases with no gene match: 5. The CDR3 has 15 amino acids. CDR1 MNHEY and CDR2 SMNVEV come from the germline V gene (reference sequence). CDR3 amino acids: CASSFPGTGVNEQFF. For the CDR3, the DNA is TGTGCCAGCAGTTTCCCCGGGACAGGGGTCAATGAGCAGTTCTTC.